This paragraph reports one TCR beta chain. The CDR3 length is 15 residues. Germline V gene data show CDR1 as MNHEY and CDR2 as SMNVEV (reference sequence). Trimming took 6 bases from V and 2 from J; bases not matched to a gene: 10. Total RNA, at least 6 micrograms per sample, came from PBMCs. This sample is drawn from a study of blood T cells in healthy people across ages. Through a sample-barcoded 5' primer and a J-beta primer mix, a second PCR was run for 7 to 11 cycles. A single record per CDR3 protein comes from TCRdb applying MiXCR to the 5' RACE reads. The repertoire has roughly 1,700,000 distinct CDR3 sequences, 25% to 30% of them found once; the top ten carry 7.7%.

The chain couples TRBV27 to TRBJ2-7; 7 nucleotides match TRBD2. The specimen was blood. The TCR was taken from a woman aged 25 to 45 in good health. CDR3 DNA sequence: TGTGCCAGCAGCCGTAGCGGGCGAGACACCTACGAGCAGTACTTC. Translated, it gives CASSRSGRDTYEQYF.